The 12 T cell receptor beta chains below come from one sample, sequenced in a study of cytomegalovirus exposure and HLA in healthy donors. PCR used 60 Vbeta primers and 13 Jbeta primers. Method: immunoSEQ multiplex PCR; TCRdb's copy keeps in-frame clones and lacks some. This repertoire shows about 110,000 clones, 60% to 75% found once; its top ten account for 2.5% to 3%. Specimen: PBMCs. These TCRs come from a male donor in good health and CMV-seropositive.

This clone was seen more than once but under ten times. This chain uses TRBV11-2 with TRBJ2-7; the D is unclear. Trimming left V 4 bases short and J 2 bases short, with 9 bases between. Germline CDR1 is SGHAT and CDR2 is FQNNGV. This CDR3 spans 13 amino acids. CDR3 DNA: TGTGCCAGCAGCTCCACAAATACCTACGAGCAGTACTTC. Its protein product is CASSSTNTYEQYF.

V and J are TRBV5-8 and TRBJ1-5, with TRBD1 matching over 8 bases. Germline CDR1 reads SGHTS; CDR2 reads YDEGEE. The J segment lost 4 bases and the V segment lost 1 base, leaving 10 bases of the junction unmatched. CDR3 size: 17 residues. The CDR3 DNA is TGTGCCAGCAGCTTGTTAGGCGGGCAGGGGGCTAATCAGCCCCAGCATTTT. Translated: CASSLLGGQGANQPQHF.

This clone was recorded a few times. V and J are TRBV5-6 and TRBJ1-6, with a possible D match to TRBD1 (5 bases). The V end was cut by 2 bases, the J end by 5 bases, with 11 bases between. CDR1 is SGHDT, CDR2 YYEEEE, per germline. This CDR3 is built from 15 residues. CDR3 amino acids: CASSFGGKNNSPLHF. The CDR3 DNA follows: TGTGCCAGCAGCTTTGGGGGGAAGAATAATTCACCCCTCCACTTT. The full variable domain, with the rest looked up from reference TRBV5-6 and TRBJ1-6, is DAGVTQSPTHLIKTRGQQVTLRCSPKSGHDTVSWYQQALGQGPQFIFQYYEEEERQRGNFPDRFSGHQFPNYSSELNVNALLLGDSALYLCASSFGGKNNSPLHFGNGTRLTVT.

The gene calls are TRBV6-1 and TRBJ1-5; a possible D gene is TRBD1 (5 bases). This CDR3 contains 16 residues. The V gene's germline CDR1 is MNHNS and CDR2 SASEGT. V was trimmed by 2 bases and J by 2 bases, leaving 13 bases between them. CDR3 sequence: CASSELSGLGNQPQHF. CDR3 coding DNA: TGTGCCAGCAGTGAACTGTCAGGGCTGGGCAATCAGCCCCAGCATTTT.

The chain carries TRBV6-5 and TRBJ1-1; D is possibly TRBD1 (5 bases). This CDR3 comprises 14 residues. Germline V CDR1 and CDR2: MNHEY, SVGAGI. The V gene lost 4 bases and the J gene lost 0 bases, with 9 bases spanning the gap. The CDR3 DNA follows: TGTGCCAGCAGTTGGCAGGGCCTGAACACTGAAGCTTTCTTT. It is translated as CASSWQGLNTEAFF.

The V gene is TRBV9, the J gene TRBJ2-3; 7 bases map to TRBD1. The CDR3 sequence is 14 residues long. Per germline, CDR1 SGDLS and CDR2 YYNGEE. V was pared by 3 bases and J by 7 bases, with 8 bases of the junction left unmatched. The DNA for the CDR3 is TGTGCCAGCAGCGAAGGGGGCGAGCGAAATACGCAGTATTTT. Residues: CASSEGGERNTQYF.

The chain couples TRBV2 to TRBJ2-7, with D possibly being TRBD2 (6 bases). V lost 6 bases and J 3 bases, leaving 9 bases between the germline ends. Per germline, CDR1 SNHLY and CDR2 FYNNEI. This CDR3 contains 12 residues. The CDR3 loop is CASSRTIYEQYF. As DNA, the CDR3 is TGTGCCAGCAGCAGGACTATCTACGAGCAGTACTTC. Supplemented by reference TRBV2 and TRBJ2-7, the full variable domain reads EPEVTQTPSHQVTQMGQEVILRCVPISNHLYFYWYRQILGQKVEFLVSFYNNEISEKSEIFDDQFSVERPDGSNFTLKIRSTKLEDSAMYFCASSRTIYEQYFGPGTRLTVT.

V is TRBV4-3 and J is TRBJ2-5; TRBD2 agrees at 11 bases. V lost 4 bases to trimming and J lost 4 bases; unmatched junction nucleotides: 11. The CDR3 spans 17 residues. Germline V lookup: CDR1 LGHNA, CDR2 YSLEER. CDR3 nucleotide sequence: TGCGCCAGCAGCCGCCTTGTTAGCGGGAGGGCGGGAGAGACCCAGTACTTC. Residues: CASSRLVSGRAGETQYF.

CDR3 sequence reads: CASSYSLAPGAEKLFF. The DNA for the CDR3 is TGTGCCAGCAGTTACTCTCTCGCGCCAGGGGCGGAAAAACTGTTTTTT. The gene calls are TRBV6-5 and TRBJ1-4; weak D call: TRBD1 (6 bases). Germline V gene data show CDR1 as MNHEY and CDR2 as SVGAGI. The ends were cut back, 0 bases at V and 8 bases at J, with 16 bases in the middle. The CDR3 covers 16 residues.

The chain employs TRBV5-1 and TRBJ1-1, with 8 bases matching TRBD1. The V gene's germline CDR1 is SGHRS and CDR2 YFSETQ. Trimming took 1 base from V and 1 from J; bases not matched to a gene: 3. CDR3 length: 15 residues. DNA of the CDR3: TGCGCCAGCAGCTTGTATGGGACAGGGAACACTGAAGCTTTCTTT. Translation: CASSLYGTGNTEAFF.

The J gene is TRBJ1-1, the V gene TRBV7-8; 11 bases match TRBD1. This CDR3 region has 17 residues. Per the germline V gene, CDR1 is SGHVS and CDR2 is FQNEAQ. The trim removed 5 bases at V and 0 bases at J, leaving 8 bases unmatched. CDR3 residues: CASSPPGQGALNTEAFF. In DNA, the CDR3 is TGTGCCAGCAGCCCCCCCGGACAGGGGGCCCTGAACACTGAAGCTTTCTTT.

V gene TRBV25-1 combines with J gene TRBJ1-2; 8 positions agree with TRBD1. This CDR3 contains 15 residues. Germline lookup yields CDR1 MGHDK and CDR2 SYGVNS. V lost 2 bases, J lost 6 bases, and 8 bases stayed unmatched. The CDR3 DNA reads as TGTGCCAGCAGTGAACACCCAGGGGGCTGGAATGGCTACACCTTC. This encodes CASSEHPGGWNGYTF.